The rows below give T cell receptor beta chains drawn from one sample of a study of identical twins. TCRdb ran MiXCR on the 5' RACE reads and lists one entry per CDR3 protein. The repertoire holds about 700,000 distinct CDR3 sequences, with under 9% as singletons. These data also featured in a second study, about yellow fever vaccine responses in identical twins.

Material: PBMCs. These receptors came from a woman in her late teens or twenties in good health. Both conserved end residues are part of each CDR3. The order of the fields is J gene, D gene, V gene, clone size, CDR3 protein, CDR3 DNA. The D gene is left open where the match is weak. A clone size is listed for some rows: how often the clone was seen (once, few, many), or a class if it is expanded.

>TRBJ1-3|.|TRBV20-1|few
CSARGARGNTIYF
TGCAGTGCTAGAGGGGCTCGCGGAAACACCATATATTTT
>TRBJ2-7|.|TRBV10-3|many
CAISSGTGLYEQYF
TGTGCCATCAGTTCCGGGACGGGTCTCTACGAGCAGTACTTC
>TRBJ2-2|.|TRBV4-2|many
CASSQDPPGELFF
TGTGCCAGCAGCCAAGATCCCCCCGGGGAGCTGTTTTTT
>TRBJ2-1|.|TRBV4-1|few
CASSHLDLLSYNEQFF
TGCGCCAGCAGCCATCTGGACTTACTTTCCTACAATGAGCAGTTCTTC
>TRBJ2-3|TRBD1|TRBV4-1|few
CASSQAPPVDRVVTDTQYF
TGCGCCAGCAGCCAGGCCCCCCCTGTGGACAGGGTCGTTACAGATACGCAGTATTTT
>TRBJ2-1|TRBD2|TRBV11-2|.
CASSLDGGLAGGGEQFF
TGTGCCAGCAGCTTAGATGGGGGACTAGCGGGAGGGGGTGAGCAGTTCTTC
>TRBJ2-2|TRBD2|TRBV20-1|few
CSARGTNKGGELFF
TGCAGTGCTAGGGGGACTAATAAGGGCGGGGAGCTGTTTTTT
>TRBJ1-1|.|TRBV27|.
CASRDRGIEAFF
TGTGCCAGCAGGGACCGAGGTATTGAAGCTTTCTTT
>TRBJ2-7|.|TRBV12-3/TRBV12-4|many
CASSFSQSYEQYF
TGTGCCAGCAGTTTTTCCCAAAGCTACGAGCAGTACTTC
>TRBJ2-1|.|TRBV12-3/TRBV12-4|many
CASSSGDEQFF
TGTGCCAGCAGTTCTGGGGATGAGCAGTTCTTC
>TRBJ1-5|.|TRBV29-1|few
CSVGSRNQPQHF
TGCAGCGTTGGGAGCCGCAATCAGCCCCAGCATTTT
>TRBJ2-2|TRBD1|TRBV2|.
CASSERQGNTGELFF
TGTGCCAGCAGTGAGCGACAGGGGAACACCGGGGAGCTGTTTTTT
>TRBJ1-2|.|TRBV7-9|.
CASSLLNTSPDYGYTF
TGTGCCAGCAGCTTACTAAACACCTCCCCGGACTATGGCTACACCTTC
>TRBJ1-4|.|TRBV5-4|few
CASSWAEGGKLFF
TGTGCCAGCAGCTGGGCCGAGGGAGGGAAACTGTTTTTT
>TRBJ2-7|.|TRBV20-1|.
CSAKGVGQWRGEQYF
TGCAGTGCTAAAGGCGTGGGACAGTGGAGGGGGGAGCAGTACTTC
>TRBJ1-6|TRBD1|TRBV18|.
CASSPRGQGGSPLHF
TGTGCCAGCTCACCACGGGGACAGGGGGGTTCACCCCTCCACTTT
>TRBJ2-3|.|TRBV7-2|few
CASTRGGQSTDTQYF
TGTGCCAGCACCCGAGGAGGGCAGAGCACAGATACGCAGTATTTT
>TRBJ1-4|TRBD1|TRBV27|.
CASSGTGGGKLFF
TGTGCCAGCAGCGGGACAGGGGGGGGGAAACTGTTTTTT
>TRBJ2-2|TRBD1|TRBV7-3|.
CASSWRGQGAGTGELFF
TGTGCCAGCAGCTGGAGGGGACAGGGGGCTGGCACCGGGGAGCTGTTTTTT
>TRBJ2-2|.|TRBV7-7|few
CASSLMAYTGELFF
TGTGCTAGCAGCTTAATGGCGTACACCGGGGAGCTGTTTTTT
>TRBJ2-3|TRBD2|TRBV20-1|few
CSARLSGRAPDTQYF
TGCAGTGCTAGATTGAGTGGGAGGGCCCCAGATACGCAGTATTTT
>TRBJ2-7|.|TRBV9|few
CASSLASGQPQYF
TGTGCCAGCAGCCTAGCCTCCGGACAGCCGCAGTACTTC
>TRBJ1-4|.|TRBV15|many
CATSGVLYNEKLFF
TGTGCGACCAGCGGAGTGCTGTATAATGAAAAACTGTTTTTT
>TRBJ2-1|TRBD2|TRBV11-1|.
CASSTTVERGVPPYNEQFF
TGTGCCAGCAGCACTACCGTGGAGCGGGGGGTACCCCCCTACAATGAGCAGTTCTTC
>TRBJ2-6|TRBD2|TRBV7-9|few
CASLGGSAPGANVLTF
TGTGCCAGCCTGGGGGGGTCCGCTCCTGGGGCCAACGTCCTGACTTTC
>TRBJ2-7|TRBD2|TRBV12-3/TRBV12-4|few
CASSLRLAGNLFPYEQYF
TGTGCCAGCAGTTTACGACTAGCGGGAAATCTATTCCCCTACGAGCAGTACTTC